The 27 T cell receptor beta chains listed next were all sequenced from one sample in a study of cytomegalovirus exposure and HLA in healthy donors. PCR employed 60 Vbeta and 13 Jbeta primers. Only in-frame clones appear in the TCRdb table, and some are missing; sequencing was by immunoSEQ multiplex PCR. The sample includes approximately 160,000 clones, approximately 77% seen only once; the top ten take about 7.4%. The sequenced sample was PBMCs. Receptors originate from a male donor in good health and CMV-seropositive.

The CDR3 is CASSPGGWGETQYF. The CDR3 region has the DNA TGTGCCAGTAGCCCCGGAGGGTGGGGGGAGACCCAGTACTTC. The rearrangement links TRBV19 to TRBJ2-5, with D possibly matching TRBD2 (6 bases). Per germline, CDR1 LNHDA and CDR2 SQIVND (reference sequence). Deletions cut 6 bases from V and 5 bases from J, with 16 bases between. The CDR3 sequence is 14 residues long. The complete variable domain, with remaining parts taken from reference TRBV19 and TRBJ2-5, reads DGGITQSPKYLFRKEGQNVTLSCEQNLNHDAMYWYRQDPGQGLRLIYYSQIVNDFQKGDIAEGYSVSREKKESFPLTVTSAQKNPTAFYLCASSPGGWGETQYFGPGTRLLVL.

V is TRBV5-4 and J is TRBJ2-7, with D perhaps TRBD2 (5 bases). This CDR3 has 14 amino acids. The ends were cut back, 3 bases at V and 0 bases at J, with 10 bases in the middle. Germline-derived CDR1 and CDR2 are SGHNT and YYREEE (reference sequence). CDR3 residues: CASSSRSGSYEQYF. The CDR3 nucleotides are TGTGCCAGCAGCTCCAGGAGCGGCTCCTACGAGCAGTACTTC.

The rearrangement joins TRBV10-3 to TRBJ2-5; TRBD1 matches 7 bases. The J segment lost 1 base and the V segment lost 5 bases, leaving 1 base of the junction unmatched. The V gene's germline CDR1 is ENHRY and CDR2 SYGVKD. The CDR3 runs to 13 residues. The CDR3 region has the DNA TGTGCCATCAGTCGGGACAGCCAAGAGACCCAGTACTTC. Translated: CAISRDSQETQYF.

CDR3 amino acids: CSVEWDRGRADTQYF. CDR3 bases: TGCAGCGTTGAGTGGGACAGGGGGCGGGCAGATACGCAGTATTTT. This chain connects TRBV29-1 to TRBJ2-3; TRBD1 matches 12 bases. J gave up 4 bases and V 3 bases, and 5 bases lay outside the gene matches. The CDR3 is 15 residues long. From germline, CDR1 is SQVTM and CDR2 ANQGSEA.

On this clone itself: The sample has other DNA sequences that encode this CDR3 too. This chain joins TRBV9 and TRBJ1-1; D is ambiguous. Trimming shortened V by 0 bases and J by 1 base, and 7 bases separated the two germline ends. Germline assignment: CDR1 SGDLS and CDR2 YYNGEE. The CDR3 consists of 14 residues. The CDR3 protein is CASSVGTANTEAFF. CDR3 nucleotides: TGTGCCAGCAGCGTAGGTACAGCGAACACTGAAGCTTTCTTT.

The sample holds many counts of this clone. The chain recombines TRBV10-1 with TRBJ1-4; D is unresolved. Trimming shortened V by 9 bases and J by 0 bases, and 26 bases separated the two germline ends. The CDR3 contains 19 residues. The germline CDR1 and CDR2 sequences are WNHNN and SYGVQD (reference sequence). The CDR3 DNA is TGCGCCAGGTCCTCCCGAGTGACACCACATTATGCAACTAATGAAAAACTGTTTTTT. Translating it yields CARSSRVTPHYATNEKLFF.

The V call is TRBV11-3, the J call TRBJ2-7; possibly TRBD2 for D (6 bases). This CDR3 has 15 residues. Trimming shortened V by 5 bases and J by 7 bases, and 21 bases separated the two germline ends. Per germline, CDR1 SGHNT and CDR2 YENEEA. The CDR3 region has the DNA TGTGCCAGCAGCGGAGGGACGACGAGGGTTGAGGAGCAGTACTTC. Protein: CASSGGTTRVEEQYF.

On this clone itself: Relative to the germline gene, one junction end is altered; a read error may explain this. The chain joins TRBV11-2 to TRBJ2-2; the match to TRBD2 covers 9 bases. The CDR3 runs to 16 residues. The V gene's germline CDR1 is SGHAT and CDR2 FQNNGV. CDR3 coding DNA: TGTGCCAGCAGCTCGACAGGACTAGCGAACGCCGGGGAGCTGTTTTTT. Residues: CASSSTGLANAGELFF.

The chain couples TRBV6-5 to TRBJ2-7, with D possibly being TRBD2 (5 bases). Per the germline V gene, CDR1 is MNHEY and CDR2 is SVGAGI. The CDR3 is 14 residues long. Trimming cost V 5 bases and J 0 bases, with 11 bases left between them. This chain's CDR3 is CASSEVGSSYEQYF. The CDR3 DNA follows: TGTGCCAGCAGTGAAGTGGGGAGCTCCTACGAGCAGTACTTC.

This rearrangement joins TRBV5-1 to TRBJ2-7, with D possibly matching TRBD2 (5 bases). V lost 1 base, J lost 0 bases, and 11 bases lay in between. This CDR3 region has 15 residues. Germline loops: CDR1 SGHRS, CDR2 YFSETQ. For the CDR3, the DNA is TGCGCCAGCAGCTTGTTCACGGGGAGCTCCTACGAGCAGTACTTC. This translates into CASSLFTGSSYEQYF.

This clone was detected only a few times. CDR3 region: CASMGGVGQGNYGYTF. The CDR3 coding sequence is TGTGCCAGCATGGGGGGGGTTGGACAGGGGAACTATGGCTACACCTTC. V gene TRBV2 combines with J gene TRBJ1-2; 9 nucleotides match TRBD1. Losses at the gene ends were 7 bases for V and 2 bases for J; bases not matched to a gene: 11. The germline V gene has CDR1 SNHLY and CDR2 FYNNEI. CDR3 length: 16 amino acids.

The chain employs TRBV4-2 and TRBJ2-3; 14 positions agree with TRBD2. Unmatched junction bases numbered 12, after V lost 4 bases and J lost 0 bases. CDR1 LGHNA and CDR2 YNFKEQ come from the germline V gene. This CDR3 has 20 residues. The CDR3 nucleotides read TGTGCCAGCAGCCCCCGACTAGCGGGGGGGACTACTGTTAGCACAGATACGCAGTATTTT. Residues: CASSPRLAGGTTVSTDTQYF.

The chain joins TRBV7-3 to TRBJ1-1; D possibly corresponds to TRBD1 (5 bases). Germline V gene lookup returns CDR1 SGHTA and CDR2 FQGTGA. This CDR3 has 16 amino acids. The germline V and J ends were trimmed by 1 base and 0 bases, with 12 bases remaining between them. The CDR3, as DNA: TGTGCCAGCAGCTTAAGGGGGAGGGCTATGAACACTGAAGCTTTCTTT. As protein: CASSLRGRAMNTEAFF.

The V gene is TRBV29-1, the J gene TRBJ2-1; 7 bases are a match to TRBD2. This CDR3 region has 13 residues. The V gene end was trimmed by 7 bases and the J gene end by 0 bases; junction bases not matched to a gene: 3. CDR1 is SQVTM and CDR2 is ANQGSEA in the germline V gene. The CDR3 nucleotides are TGCAGCGCCCGGACTAGCTCCTACAATGAGCAGTTCTTC. Its translation: CSARTSSYNEQFF.

The chain employs TRBV7-9 and TRBJ1-3, with D unresolved. The germline V gene has CDR1 SEHNR and CDR2 FQNEAQ (reference sequence). The CDR3 extends over 14 amino acids. V was cut by 8 bases and J by 0 bases, with 11 bases left in between. Written as DNA, the CDR3 is TGTGCCAGCTTGTTTAGTTCCTCTGGAAACACCATATATTTT. This translates into CASLFSSSGNTIYF.

CDR3 in amino acids: CASSYSRSGVGGYTF. The CDR3 region has the DNA TGTGCCAGCAGTTACTCGAGGTCCGGGGTCGGTGGCTACACCTTC. The chain links TRBV6-5 to TRBJ1-2; no firm D call. The germline V gene has CDR1 MNHEY and CDR2 SVGAGI. V dropped 0 bases and J dropped 7 bases, with 15 bases sitting between them. There are 15 residues in the CDR3.

The V gene is TRBV6-4, the J gene TRBJ2-3, with 10 bases that match TRBD2. V trimming: 5 bases; J trimming: 0 bases; junction bases outside the gene matches: 2. The CDR3 runs to 15 residues. Germline V gives CDR1 MRHNA, CDR2 SNTAGT. The CDR3 reads CASSTTSGSTDTQYF. The CDR3 region has the DNA TGTGCCAGCAGTACGACTAGCGGGAGCACAGATACGCAGTATTTT.

The chain couples TRBV9 to TRBJ2-7; D is perhaps TRBD2 (5 bases). Germline CDR1 reads SGDLS; CDR2 reads YYNGEE. The CDR3 is made up of 15 amino acids. Trimming pared 0 bases from V and 1 base from J, leaving 11 bases between. In nucleotides, the CDR3 is TGTGCCAGCAGCGTAGAGGACGGCGGGTCCTACGAGCAGTACTTC. It codes for CASSVEDGGSYEQYF.

V is TRBV18 and J is TRBJ2-7; D uncertain. The CDR3 length is 15 residues. V was cut by 1 base and J by 5 bases, with 15 bases left in between. Germline CDR1 and CDR2: KGHSH and LQKENI. CDR3 in amino acids: CASSPRAAMVDEQYF. The CDR3 region has the DNA TGTGCCAGCTCACCACGGGCAGCTATGGTTGACGAGCAGTACTTC. The entire variable domain, with the rest obtained from reference TRBV18 and TRBJ2-7, is as follows: NAGVMQNPRHLVRRRGQEARLRCSPMKGHSHVYWYRQLPEEGLKFMVYLQKENIIDESGMPKERFSAEFPKEGPSILRIQQVVRGDSAAYFCASSPRAAMVDEQYFGPGTRLTVT.

CDR3 sequence reads: CASSFLRADTQYF. CDR3 nucleotides: TGTGCCAGCAGCTTTTTGCGGGCAGATACGCAGTATTTT. The chain recombines TRBV7-3 with TRBJ2-3; D perhaps matches TRBD2 (5 bases). This CDR3 spans 13 amino acids. Trimming left V 3 bases short and J 4 bases short, with 8 bases between. CDR1 and CDR2 (germline): SGHTA, FQGTGA.

The chain joins TRBV19 to TRBJ1-6; D remains ambiguous. V gave up 7 bases and J gave up 0 bases, with 13 bases separating them. Germline loops: CDR1 LNHDA, CDR2 SQIVND (reference sequence). This CDR3 contains 16 residues. The CDR3 DNA follows: TGTGCCAGTACTGCGACACCAAGCTCCTATAATTCACCCCTCCACTTT. Amino acid sequence: CASTATPSSYNSPLHF.

J is TRBJ2-5 and V is TRBV11-3, with 7 bases lining up with TRBD1. CDR3 length: 14 amino acids. Losses at the gene ends were 5 bases for V and 4 bases for J; bases not matched to a gene: 7. CDR1 and CDR2 from the germline V gene are SGHNT and YENEEA. The CDR3 spells CASSKGGPPETQYF. In DNA, the CDR3 is TGTGCCAGCAGCAAAGGGGGCCCGCCAGAGACCCAGTACTTC.

The CDR3 DNA reads TGTGCCAGCAGTATTGACAGGGCCTCCTACGAGCAGTACTTC. Translation gives CASSIDRASYEQYF. J is TRBJ2-7 and V is TRBV7-3; 7 nucleotides align to TRBD1. The CDR3 loop spans 14 amino acids. CDR1 is SGHTA, CDR2 FQGTGA, per germline. The V gene end was trimmed by 6 bases and the J gene end by 0 bases; junction bases not matched to a gene: 5. The complete variable domain, with remaining parts taken from reference TRBV7-3 and TRBJ2-7, reads GAGVSQTPSNKVTEKGKYVELRCDPISGHTALYWYRQSLGQGPEFLIYFQGTGAADDSGLPNDRFFAVRPEGSVSTLKIQRTERGDSAVYLCASSIDRASYEQYFGPGTRLTVT.

The chain couples TRBV9 to TRBJ1-3; the D is unclear. This CDR3 comprises 14 residues. Trimming cost V 0 bases and J 2 bases, with 6 bases left between them. In germline, CDR1 is SGDLS, CDR2 YYNGEE. This chain's CDR3 is CASSVDLAGNTIYF. CDR3 nucleotide sequence: TGTGCCAGCAGCGTAGATTTAGCTGGAAACACCATATATTTT. Together with reference TRBV9 and TRBJ1-3, the CDR3 gives the full variable domain: DSGVTQTPKHLITATGQRVTLRCSPRSGDLSVYWYQQSLDQGLQFLIQYYNGEERAKGNILERFSAQQFPDLHSELNLSSLELGDSALYFCASSVDLAGNTIYFGEGSWLTVV.

This chain connects TRBV29-1 to TRBJ1-2; 7 bases fit TRBD1. The CDR3 spans 16 residues. Trimming removed 3 bases from V and 3 bases from J; junction bases left unmatched: 13. Germline-derived CDR1 and CDR2 are SQVTM and ANQGSEA. The DNA for the CDR3 is TGCAGCGTTGAGGGCAGGGGGTTGACTTATGACTATGGCTACACCTTC. Amino acids: CSVEGRGLTYDYGYTF. The complete variable domain, with remaining parts taken from reference TRBV29-1 and TRBJ1-2, reads SAVISQKPSRDICQRGTSLTIQCQVDSQVTMMFWYRQQPGQSLTLIATANQGSEATYESGFVIDKFPISRPNLTFSTLTVSNMSPEDSSIYLCSVEGRGLTYDYGYTFGSGTRLTVV.

This clone was counted between two and nine times. This rearrangement joins TRBV4-3 to TRBJ2-7; 7 bases line up with TRBD1. This CDR3 is built from 17 residues. The trim removed 0 bases at V and 5 bases at J, leaving 13 bases unmatched. Germline values: CDR1 LGHNA, CDR2 YSLEER. The CDR3 region is CASSQEGVWQGDNEQYF. CDR3 nucleotide sequence: TGCGCCAGCAGCCAAGAAGGAGTCTGGCAGGGGGACAACGAGCAGTACTTC.

The chain combines TRBV7-2 with TRBJ1-3; no reliable D call. Germline V gene sequence: CDR1 SGHTA, CDR2 FQGNSA. V lost 4 bases to trimming and J lost 4 bases, with 14 bases between them. The CDR3 spans 15 residues. CDR3 coding DNA: TGTGCCAGCAGCTCCGCCGGGGTAGGGGGAAACACCATATATTTT. Encoded protein: CASSSAGVGGNTIYF. The complete variable domain, with remaining parts taken from reference TRBV7-2 and TRBJ1-3, reads GAGVSQSPSNKVTEKGKDVELRCDPISGHTALYWYRQSLGQGLEFLIYFQGNSAPDKSGLPSDRFSAERTGGSVSTLTIQRTQQEDSAVYLCASSSAGVGGNTIYFGEGSWLTVV.